This TCR beta chain was observed in a study of human thymus T cells. The protocol was immunoSEQ multiplex PCR, while the TCRdb copy is restricted to in-frame clones and leaves out a portion. The data hold about 78,000 clones, with roughly 96% observed a single time. Study-level findings and limits: Unrelated people showed highly overlapping thymic repertoires, related research reported. Thymic and blood repertoires appeared to display a bias in their usage of V and J genes.

About this clone: Its antigen is not known.

Thymic resections from corrective heart surgery supplied the tissue. V gave up 1 base and J gave up 4 bases, with 13 bases separating them. The CDR3 sequence is 15 residues long. Germline V CDR1 and CDR2: MGHDK, SYGVNS. V is TRBV25-1 and J is TRBJ1-1, with a possible D match to TRBD1 (5 bases). The source is a boy in the first two years of life with a congenital heart defect but otherwise immunologically healthy. Material: thymus tissue. This CDR3 reads CASSESNRFATEAFF. The DNA for the CDR3 is TGTGCCAGCAGTGAATCCAACAGGTTCGCCACTGAAGCTTTCTTT.